The clone carrying this T cell receptor (beta chain) came up once. V shed 1 base and J 13 bases; nucleotides not matched to a gene: 8. CDR3 length equals 13 residues. Germline CDR1 reads SGHVS; CDR2 reads FNYEAQ. Cohort assignment relied on participant-reported clinical history. Using immunoSEQ multiplex PCR, the repertoire was profiled, and TCRdb retains in-frame clones only, with some absent. Here the sample spans just under 250,000 clones, about 89% being singletons. The sample belongs to a study of blood T cell repertoires in COVID-19. Sequencing was carried out using PBMCs or T cells enriched from blood (not recorded which). This TCR came from a woman under 40 who had recovered from COVID-19. The gene calls are TRBV7-6 and TRBJ2-5, with TRBD1 matching over 8 bases. The CDR3: CASSLELYRGTYF. CDR3 nucleotide sequence: TGTGCCAGCAGCTTAGAGCTGTACAGGGGGACGTACTTC.